The clone carrying this TCR beta chain appeared once. The antigen remains undetermined. This CDR3 has 17 amino acids. Germline-derived CDR1 and CDR2 are MNHEY and SVGEGT. V was clipped by 5 bases and J by 7 bases, with 26 bases between them. Sequencing was performed with immunoSEQ multiplex PCR; in TCRdb, only in-frame clones are kept and a portion is missing. Seen here are roughly 100,000 clones, more than 70% observed once, and the top ten hold about 1.5%. This sample stems from a study of T cell responses to AZD1222 COVID-19 vaccine. Findings and caveats of the study: Clonal diversity was possibly underestimated, and white British individuals and females predominated among donors.

This specimen consisted of peripheral blood, obtained on day 0 of AZD1222 vaccination. This rearrangement joins TRBV6-2 or TRBV6-3 to TRBJ1-1; D is uncertain. The sequence was obtained from an adult in good health. The CDR3 DNA reads TGTGCCAGCAGTGACGGGGTTGGGCTTCGAAATGTCGGTGAAGCTTTCTTT. Residues: CASSDGVGLRNVGEAFF.